Here is one TCR beta chain with its context. Its antigen is not known. Germline V CDR1 and CDR2: SEHNR, FQNEAQ (reference sequence). The length of the CDR3 is 12 residues. V shed 4 bases and J shed 3 bases, with 7 bases lying between them. This table comes from immunoSEQ multiplex PCR, and its TCRdb copy is limited to in-frame clones, with some not included. The sample has tens of thousands of clones, roughly 82% seen once. The sample is drawn from a study of OX40 agonist ivuxolimab in advanced cancers. Study at large: The patients received ivuxolimab by intravenous route every 2 weeks at 0.01 to 10 mg/kg. It was permissible to have had prior anti-PD-1, anti-PD-L1 or anti-CTLA-4 therapy, and around 43% had some.

Regarding the study as a whole: Expanded clones were, on average, more numerous in CD8+ T cells than in CD4+.

The source was CD4+ or CD8+ T cells sorted from blood, collected in a trial of the OX40 agonist ivuxolimab. V usage is TRBV7-9 and J usage is TRBJ2-7; no firm D call. This clonotype originated in an adult with an advanced solid tumor such as melanoma, head and neck, liver or kidney cancer. CDR3 protein: CASSSSNYEQYF. In DNA form, the CDR3 reads TGTGCCAGCAGCTCCAGCAACTACGAGCAGTACTTC.